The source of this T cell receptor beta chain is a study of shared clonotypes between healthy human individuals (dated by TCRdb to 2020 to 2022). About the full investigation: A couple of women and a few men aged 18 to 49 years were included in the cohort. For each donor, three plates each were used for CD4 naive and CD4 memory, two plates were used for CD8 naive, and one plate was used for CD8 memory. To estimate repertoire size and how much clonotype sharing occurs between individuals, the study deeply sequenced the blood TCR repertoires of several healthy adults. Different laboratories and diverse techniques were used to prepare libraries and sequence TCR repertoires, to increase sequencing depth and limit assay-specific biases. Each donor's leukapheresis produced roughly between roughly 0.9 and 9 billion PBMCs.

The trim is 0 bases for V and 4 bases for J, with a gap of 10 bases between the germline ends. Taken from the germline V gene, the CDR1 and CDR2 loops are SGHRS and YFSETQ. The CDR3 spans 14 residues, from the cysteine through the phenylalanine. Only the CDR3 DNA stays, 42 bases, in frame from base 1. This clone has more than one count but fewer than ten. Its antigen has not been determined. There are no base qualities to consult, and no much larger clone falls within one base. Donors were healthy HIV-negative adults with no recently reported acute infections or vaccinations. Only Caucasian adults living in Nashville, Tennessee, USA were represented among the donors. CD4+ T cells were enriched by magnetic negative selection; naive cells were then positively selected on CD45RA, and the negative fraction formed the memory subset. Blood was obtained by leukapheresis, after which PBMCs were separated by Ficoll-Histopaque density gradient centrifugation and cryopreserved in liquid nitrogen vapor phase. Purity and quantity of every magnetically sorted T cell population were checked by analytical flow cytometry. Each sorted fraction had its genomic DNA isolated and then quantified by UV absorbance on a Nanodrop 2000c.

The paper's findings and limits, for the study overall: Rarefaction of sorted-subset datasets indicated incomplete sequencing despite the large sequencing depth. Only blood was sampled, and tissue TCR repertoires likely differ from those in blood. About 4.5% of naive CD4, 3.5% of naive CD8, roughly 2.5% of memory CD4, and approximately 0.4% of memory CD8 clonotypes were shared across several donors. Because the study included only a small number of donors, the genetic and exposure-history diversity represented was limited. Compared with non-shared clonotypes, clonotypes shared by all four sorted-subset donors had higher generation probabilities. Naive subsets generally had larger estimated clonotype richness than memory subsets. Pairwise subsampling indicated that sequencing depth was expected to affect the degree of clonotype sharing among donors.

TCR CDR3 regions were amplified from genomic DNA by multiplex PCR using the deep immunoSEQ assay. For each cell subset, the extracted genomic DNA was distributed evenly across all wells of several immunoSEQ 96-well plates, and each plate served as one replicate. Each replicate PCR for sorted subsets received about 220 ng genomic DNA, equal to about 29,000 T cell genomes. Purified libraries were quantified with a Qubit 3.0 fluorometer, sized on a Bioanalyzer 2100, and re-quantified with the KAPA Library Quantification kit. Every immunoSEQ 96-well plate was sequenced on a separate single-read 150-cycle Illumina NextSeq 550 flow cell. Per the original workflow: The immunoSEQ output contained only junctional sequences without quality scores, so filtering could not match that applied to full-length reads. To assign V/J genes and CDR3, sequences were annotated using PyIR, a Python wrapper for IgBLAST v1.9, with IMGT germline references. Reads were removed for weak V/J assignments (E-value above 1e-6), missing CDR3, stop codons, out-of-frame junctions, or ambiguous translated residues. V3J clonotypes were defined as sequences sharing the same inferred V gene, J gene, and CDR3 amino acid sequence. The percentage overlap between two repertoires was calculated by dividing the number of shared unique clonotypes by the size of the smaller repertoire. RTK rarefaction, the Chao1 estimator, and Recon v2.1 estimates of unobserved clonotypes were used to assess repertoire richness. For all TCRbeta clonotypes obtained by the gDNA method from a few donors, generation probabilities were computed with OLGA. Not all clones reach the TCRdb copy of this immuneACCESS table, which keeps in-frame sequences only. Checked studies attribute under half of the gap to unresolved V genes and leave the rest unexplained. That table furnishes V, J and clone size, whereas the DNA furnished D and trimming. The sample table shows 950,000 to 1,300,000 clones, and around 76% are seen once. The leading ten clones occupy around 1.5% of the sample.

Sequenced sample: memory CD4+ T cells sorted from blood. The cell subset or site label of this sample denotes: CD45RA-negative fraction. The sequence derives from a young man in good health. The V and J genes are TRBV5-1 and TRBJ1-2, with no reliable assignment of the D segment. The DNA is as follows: TGCGCCAGCAGCTTGGTGGTAGACCGCTATGGCTACACCTTC. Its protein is CASSLVVDRYGYTF.